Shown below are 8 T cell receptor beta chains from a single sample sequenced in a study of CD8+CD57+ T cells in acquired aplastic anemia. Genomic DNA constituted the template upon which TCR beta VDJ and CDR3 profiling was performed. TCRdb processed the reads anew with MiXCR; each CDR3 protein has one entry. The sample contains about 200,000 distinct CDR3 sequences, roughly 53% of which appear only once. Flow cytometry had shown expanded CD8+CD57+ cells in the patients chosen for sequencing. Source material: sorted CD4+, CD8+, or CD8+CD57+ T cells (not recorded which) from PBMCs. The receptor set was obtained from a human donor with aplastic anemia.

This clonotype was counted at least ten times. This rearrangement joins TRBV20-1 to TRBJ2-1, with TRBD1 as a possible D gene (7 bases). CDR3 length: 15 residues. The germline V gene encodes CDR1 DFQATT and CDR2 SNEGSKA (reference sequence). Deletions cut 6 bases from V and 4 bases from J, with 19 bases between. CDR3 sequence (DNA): TGCAGTGCGCCCAAAGGGGGGACAGCTTACAATGAGCAGTTCTTC. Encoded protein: CSAPKGGTAYNEQFF.

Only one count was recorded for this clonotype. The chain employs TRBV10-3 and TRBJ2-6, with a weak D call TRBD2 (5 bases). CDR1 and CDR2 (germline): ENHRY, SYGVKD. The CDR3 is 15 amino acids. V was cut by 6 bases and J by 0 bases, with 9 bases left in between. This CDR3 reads CAISSRDSGANVLTF. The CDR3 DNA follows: TGTGCCATCAGCTCCCGGGACTCTGGGGCCAACGTCCTGACTTTC.

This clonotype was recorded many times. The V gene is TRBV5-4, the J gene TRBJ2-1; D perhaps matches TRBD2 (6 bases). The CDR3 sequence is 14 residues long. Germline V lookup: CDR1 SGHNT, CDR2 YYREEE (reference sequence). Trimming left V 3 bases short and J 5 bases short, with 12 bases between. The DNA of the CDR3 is TGTGCCAGCAGCTCAGCGACTAGAAACAATGAGCAGTTCTTC. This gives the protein CASSSATRNNEQFF. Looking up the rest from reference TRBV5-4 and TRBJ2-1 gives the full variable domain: ETGVTQSPTHLIKTRGQQVTLRCSSQSGHNTVSWYQQALGQGPQFIFQYYREEENGRGNFPPRFSGLQFPNYSSELNVNALELDDSALYLCASSSATRNNEQFFGPGTRLTVL.

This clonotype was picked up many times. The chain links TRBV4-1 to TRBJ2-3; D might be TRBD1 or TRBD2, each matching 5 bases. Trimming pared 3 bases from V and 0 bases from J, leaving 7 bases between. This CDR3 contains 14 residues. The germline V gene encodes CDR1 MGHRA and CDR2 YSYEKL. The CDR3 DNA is TGCGCCAGCAGCCAGAGGGACAGCACAGATACGCAGTATTTT. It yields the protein CASSQRDSTDTQYF.

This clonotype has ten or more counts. The CDR3: CASSPGGRSTDTQYF. Here the CDR3 DNA reads TGTGCCAGCAGTCCAGGGGGCAGGAGCACAGATACGCAGTATTTT. V usage is TRBV11-3 and J usage is TRBJ2-3; 8 bases fit TRBD1. The CDR3 is made up of 15 amino acids. Germline CDR1 SGHNT, CDR2 YENEEA. V shed 6 bases, J shed 0 bases, and the junction held 5 bases outside the gene matches.

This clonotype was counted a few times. The CDR3 sequence is CASSPQRGGRFVSGELFF. DNA for the CDR3: TGTGCCAGCAGTCCTCAGCGGGGGGGCCGGTTTGTCTCCGGGGAGCTGTTTTTT. The chain combines TRBV6-5 with TRBJ2-2; 10 bases align to TRBD2. Trimming cost V 5 bases and J 6 bases; bases outside gene matches: 15. Per germline, CDR1 MNHEY and CDR2 SVGAGI. The length of the CDR3 is 18 residues.

The CDR3 sequence is CATARAGSVGNTIYF. In DNA, the CDR3 is TGTGCCACTGCGAGGGCAGGGTCCGTCGGAAACACCATATATTTT. The chain couples TRBV19 to TRBJ1-3, with D possibly being TRBD1 (5 bases). The V and J ends lost 10 bases and 4 bases respectively, with 20 bases between them. Looked up from germline, CDR1 is LNHDA and CDR2 is SQIVND (reference sequence). The CDR3 spans 15 residues.

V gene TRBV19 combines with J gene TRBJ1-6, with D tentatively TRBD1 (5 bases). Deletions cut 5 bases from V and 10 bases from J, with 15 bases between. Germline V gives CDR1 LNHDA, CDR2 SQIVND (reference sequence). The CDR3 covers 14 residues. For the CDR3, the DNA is TGTGCCAGTAGTGAGGGAGGGGCCTACTCACCCCTCCACTTT. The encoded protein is CASSEGGAYSPLHF.